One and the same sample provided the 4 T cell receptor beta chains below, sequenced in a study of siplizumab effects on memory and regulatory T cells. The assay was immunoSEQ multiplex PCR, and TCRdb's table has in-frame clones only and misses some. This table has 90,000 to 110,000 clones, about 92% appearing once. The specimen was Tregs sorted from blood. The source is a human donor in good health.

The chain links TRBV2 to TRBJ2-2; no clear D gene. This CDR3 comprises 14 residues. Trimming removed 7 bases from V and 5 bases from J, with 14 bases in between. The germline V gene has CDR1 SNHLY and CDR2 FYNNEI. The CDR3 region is CASMDPGLTGELFF. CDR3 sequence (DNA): TGTGCCAGCATGGACCCTGGCTTAACCGGGGAGCTGTTTTTT.

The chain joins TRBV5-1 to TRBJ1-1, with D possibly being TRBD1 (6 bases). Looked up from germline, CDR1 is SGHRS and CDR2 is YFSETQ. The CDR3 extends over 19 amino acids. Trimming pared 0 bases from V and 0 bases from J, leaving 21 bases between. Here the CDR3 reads CASSLASPFRDTMNTEAFF. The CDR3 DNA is TGCGCCAGCAGCTTGGCCTCCCCATTCCGGGACACTATGAACACTGAAGCTTTCTTT.

The CDR3 DNA reads as TGTGCCAGCAGTGAAGCGCGGAGGGTAGTAAGCATTCAGTACTTC. Protein: CASSEARRVVSIQYF. The J gene is TRBJ2-4, the V gene TRBV2; D is perhaps TRBD2 (6 bases). V shed 0 bases and J shed 9 bases, with 15 bases lying between them. Germline-derived CDR1 and CDR2 are SNHLY and FYNNEI. CDR3 length: 15 residues.

The CDR3 is CASRGPGAGTEAFF. The CDR3 coding sequence is TGTGCCAGTAGGGGCCCTGGGGCGGGCACTGAAGCTTTCTTT. The genes are TRBV19 and TRBJ1-1, with D possibly TRBD1 on 5 matching bases. The CDR3 length is 14 residues. V lost 6 bases, J lost 4 bases, and 15 bases lay in between. Germline V gene data show CDR1 as LNHDA and CDR2 as SQIVND (reference sequence).